This TCR beta chain was sequenced for a study of T cell repertoires in cytomegalovirus infection. Germline CDR1 SNHLY, CDR2 FYNNEI. Between the trimmed V and J ends, which lost 5 bases and 4 bases, there was a span of 15 bases. The CDR3 runs 14 residues. This clonotype has at least ten counts. A single record per CDR3 protein comes from TCRdb applying MiXCR to the reads. This table has under 100,000 distinct CDR3 sequences, about 4% appearing once. The sequencing sample was made of PBMCs. The sequence came from a human donor in good health (CMV status not recorded). Some clones in this sample may be carry-over from other donors' samples. The rearrangement uses TRBV2 and TRBJ2-7; a weak D match, TRBD1 (7 bases). CDR3 amino acids: CASSLQGGDYEQYF. The DNA for the CDR3 is TGTGCCAGCAGTCTTCAGGGGGGCGATTACGAGCAGTACTTC. Variable domain in full (rest from reference TRBV2 and TRBJ2-7): EPEVTQTPSHQVTQMGQEVILRCVPISNHLYFYWYRQILGQKVEFLVSFYNNEISEKSEIFDDQFSVERPDGSNFTLKIRSTKLEDSAMYFCASSLQGGDYEQYFGPGTRLTVT.